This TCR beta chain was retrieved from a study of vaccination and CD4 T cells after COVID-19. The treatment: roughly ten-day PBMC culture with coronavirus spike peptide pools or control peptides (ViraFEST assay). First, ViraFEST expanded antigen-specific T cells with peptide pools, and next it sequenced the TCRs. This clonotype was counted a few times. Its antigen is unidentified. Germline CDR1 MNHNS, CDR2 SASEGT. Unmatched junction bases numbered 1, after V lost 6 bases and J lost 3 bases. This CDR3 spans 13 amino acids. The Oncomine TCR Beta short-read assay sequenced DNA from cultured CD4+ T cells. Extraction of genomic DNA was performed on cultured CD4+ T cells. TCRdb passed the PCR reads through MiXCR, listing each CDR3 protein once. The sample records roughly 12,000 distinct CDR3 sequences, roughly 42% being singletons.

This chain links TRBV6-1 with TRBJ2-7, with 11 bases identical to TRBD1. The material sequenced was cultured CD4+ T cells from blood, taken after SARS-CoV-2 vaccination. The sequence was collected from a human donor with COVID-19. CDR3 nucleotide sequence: TGTGCCAGCAGCGGGACAGGGGGCTACGAGCAGTACTTC. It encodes CASSGTGGYEQYF.